A selection of T cell receptor beta chains follows, all from one sample in a study of T cell changes during pregnancy in multiple sclerosis. The table came from immunoSEQ multiplex PCR; TCRdb's copy has only in-frame clones and leaves some out. The repertoire holds approximately 85,000 clones, with approximately 90% as singletons. The sequences come from peripheral blood, collected in the first trimester of pregnancy. The source of these receptors is a female donor with multiple sclerosis, enrolled in a pregnancy study. CDR3s include the opening cysteine and the closing phenylalanine or tryptophan. A D gene is named only where the DNA matches it firmly. Expanded clones get a size class; other rows say once, few or many, or leave the size out.

D: NA
size: NA
J: TRBJ2-2
V: TRBV7-9
DNA: TGTGCCAGCAGACAAGACAGTTTCACCGGGGAGCTGTTTTTT
CDR3: CASRQDSFTGELFF

D: NA
size: NA
J: TRBJ2-5
V: TRBV10-3
DNA: TGTGCCATCGGGAGCCCAAAAGAGACCCAGTACTTC
CDR3: CAIGSPKETQYF

D: NA
size: once
J: TRBJ1-2
V: TRBV2
DNA: TGTGCCAGCACCCCAGGGTTTGGCTACACCTTC
CDR3: CASTPGFGYTF

D: NA
size: once
J: TRBJ2-7
V: TRBV6-5
DNA: TGTGCCAGCAGTGAACAGGGCTACGAGCAGTACTTC
CDR3: CASSEQGYEQYF

D: NA
size: NA
J: TRBJ1-2
V: TRBV7-9
DNA: TGTGCCAGCAGCTTAGGAGGGACAAACTACCCTAGGTATGGCTACACCTTC
CDR3: CASSLGGTNYPRYGYTF

D: TRBD1
size: NA
J: TRBJ1-1
V: TRBV4-3
DNA: TGCGCCAGCAGCCCGTCGACAGGGAGATCGCCAAACACTGAAGCTTTCTTT
CDR3: CASSPSTGRSPNTEAFF

D: TRBD1
size: NA
J: TRBJ1-2
V: TRBV19
DNA: TGTGCCAGTAGTATTGGGACAGGGACAGCTAACTATGGCTACACCTTC
CDR3: CASSIGTGTANYGYTF

D: NA
size: NA
J: TRBJ2-7
V: TRBV19
DNA: TGTGCCAGTAGTATCGAGGGAACCTACGAGCAGTACTTC
CDR3: CASSIEGTYEQYF

D: NA
size: NA
J: TRBJ2-2
V: TRBV6-4
DNA: TGTGCCAGCAGTGAGGGGCAGGGAAACACCGGGGAGCTGTTTTTT
CDR3: CASSEGQGNTGELFF

D: NA
size: once
J: TRBJ2-5
V: TRBV4-3
DNA: TGCGCCAGCAGCCAAGATTGGGCAGATATAGAGACCCAGTACTTC
CDR3: CASSQDWADIETQYF

D: TRBD2
size: NA
J: TRBJ2-5
V: TRBV11-3
DNA: TGTGCCAGCAGCTTAGACGGGGGGGCCGATGAGACCCAGTACTTC
CDR3: CASSLDGGADETQYF

D: NA
size: few
J: TRBJ1-1
V: TRBV9
DNA: TGTGCCAGCAGCGTTGACCGGGACACTGAAGCTTTCTTT
CDR3: CASSVDRDTEAFF

D: NA
size: NA
J: TRBJ2-7
V: TRBV5-6
DNA: TGTGCCAGCAGCTTGGTTCCCACCCTGAGTACCGAGCAGTACTTC
CDR3: CASSLVPTLSTEQYF

D: TRBD1
size: few
J: TRBJ1-5
V: TRBV30
DNA: TGTGCCTGCCGGGACAGTAGCAATCAGCCCCAGCATTTT
CDR3: CACRDSSNQPQHF

D: NA
size: NA
J: TRBJ2-1
V: TRBV7-9
DNA: TGTGCCAGCAGCTTACCGTCAGGGAAGGTCTTCAATGAGCAGTTCTTC
CDR3: CASSLPSGKVFNEQFF

D: NA
size: NA
J: TRBJ2-1
V: TRBV11-1
DNA: TGTGCCAGCAGCTCTAGCGGATGGGGGCCCAATGAGCAGTTCTTC
CDR3: CASSSSGWGPNEQFF

D: NA
size: NA
J: TRBJ2-7
V: TRBV7-6
DNA: TGTGCCAGCAGCTTAGGGACAGCAGCCTACGAGCAGTACTTC
CDR3: CASSLGTAAYEQYF

D: TRBD1
size: NA
J: TRBJ1-2
V: TRBV19
DNA: TGTGCCAGTACCAAAGCCGGGACAGTCGTATTGGGCTACACCTTC
CDR3: CASTKAGTVVLGYTF

D: NA
size: NA
J: TRBJ2-3
V: TRBV5-4
DNA: TGTGCCAGCAGCTTCCTGGGGGGTCTAATCATAGATACGCAGTATTTT
CDR3: CASSFLGGLIIDTQYF

D: NA
size: NA
J: TRBJ1-2
V: TRBV6-5
DNA: TGTGCCAGCAGTCTGGGAGCTAACTATGGCTACACCTTC
CDR3: CASSLGANYGYTF

D: TRBD2
size: NA
J: TRBJ2-1
V: TRBV19
DNA: TGTGCCAGTAGGTATAGCGGGGGAGGGAATGAGCAGTTCTTC
CDR3: CASRYSGGGNEQFF

D: NA
size: NA
J: TRBJ2-4
V: TRBV27
DNA: NA
CDR3: CASSSSPLQGPSKNIQYF

D: TRBD2
size: NA
J: TRBJ2-2
V: TRBV7-8
DNA: TGTGCCAGCAGCTTACTCTCTACAGCGGGAGGGACATCGAACACCGGGGAGCTGTTTTTT
CDR3: CASSLLSTAGGTSNTGELFF

D: TRBD1
size: NA
J: TRBJ2-5
V: TRBV7-2
DNA: TGTGCCAGCAGCGGCAGGGGGTTTGGGACCCAGTACTTC
CDR3: CASSGRGFGTQYF

D: NA
size: NA
J: TRBJ2-7
V: TRBV7-8
DNA: TGTGCCAGCAGCCCCAAGTTGGCGGCTAGCGTCTACGAGCAGTACTTC
CDR3: CASSPKLAASVYEQYF

D: NA
size: few
J: TRBJ2-3
V: TRBV5-1
DNA: TGCGCCAGCAGGGAGGGACCGCGCACAGATACGCAGTATTTT
CDR3: CASREGPRTDTQYF

D: TRBD1
size: NA
J: TRBJ2-2
V: TRBV7-9
DNA: TGTGCCAGCAGCCCCATGACAGGGGTTTCCGGGGAGCTGTTTTTT
CDR3: CASSPMTGVSGELFF